This TCR beta chain derives from a study of cytomegalovirus exposure and HLA in healthy donors. Trimming removed 5 bases from V and 7 bases from J; junction bases left unmatched: 5. Per the germline V gene, CDR1 is GTSNPN and CDR2 is SVGIG (reference sequence). The CDR3 is 13 amino acids. This clone appeared once. It was with 60 Vbeta and 13 Jbeta primers that the PCR ran. Generated by immunoSEQ multiplex PCR, the TCRdb table keeps only in-frame clones and is missing some. Here the sample spans 160,000 or so clones, 82% being singletons. This TCR was recovered from a woman in her fifties or sixties in good health and CMV-seropositive. The gene calls are TRBV30 and TRBJ2-4, with 10 nucleotides matching TRBD2. Sequenced input: PBMCs. The CDR3 is CAWGNSGGNIQYF. CDR3 coding DNA: TGTGCCTGGGGGAATAGCGGGGGGAACATTCAGTACTTC.